This is a list of T cell receptor beta chains from one sample in a study of T cells in Graves' hyperthyroidism and ophthalmopathy. From the multiplex PCR reads, TCRdb called clonotypes with MiXCR, one entry per CDR3 protein. Of 700,000 to 850,000 distinct CDR3 sequences listed, 35% were seen once; the top ten hold less than 35%. Material for sequencing was blood. Every receptor here comes from a woman aged 40 to 50 with Graves' hyperthyroidism. Both conserved end residues are part of each CDR3. A D gene is named only where the DNA matches it firmly. Size is omitted from some rows. Given values are once, few, many or a class for expanded clones.

abundance | j_gene | d_gene | v_gene | CDR3nt | CDR3aa
many | TRBJ1-6 | TRBD1 | TRBV7-2 | TGTGCCAGCAGCTTAACAGGGGGTTATAATTCACCCCTCCACTTT | CASSLTGGYNSPLHF
. | TRBJ2-7 | TRBD2 | TRBV3-1 | TGTGCCAGCAGCCAAGGAAGGAGCGGGAGAACCGAGCAGTACTTC | CASSQGRSGRTEQYF
. | TRBJ2-7 | TRBD2 | TRBV20-1 | TGCAGTGTTACCGGGACTACATACGAGCAGTACTTC | CSVTGTTYEQYF
. | TRBJ1-4 | . | TRBV7-9 | TGTGCCAGCAGCCGGACTGCCGAGAGAGAAAAACTGTTTTTT | CASSRTAEREKLFF
. | TRBJ2-7 | . | TRBV4-3 | TGCGCCAGCAGCCAAGATTTAGGGGTTAACGAGCAGTACTTC | CASSQDLGVNEQYF
few | TRBJ1-6 | . | TRBV29-1 | TGCAGCGCCGAAGGCGGGAAGAGGGGTAATTCACCCCTCCACTTT | CSAEGGKRGNSPLHF
. | TRBJ2-7 | . | TRBV6-2/TRBV6-3 | TGTGTCAGCTGTTCGGAAGTCCCCTACGAGCAGTACTTC | CVSCSEVPYEQYF
. | TRBJ1-2 | TRBD1 | TRBV19 | TGTGCCAGCAAACCGGGACAGGGTATGACCAACTATGGCTACACCTTC | CASKPGQGMTNYGYTF
many | TRBJ1-2 | . | TRBV10-3 | TGTGCCATCACCTCTGAGGGAATGTATGGCTACACCTTC | CAITSEGMYGYTF
. | TRBJ1-2 | . | TRBV7-3 | TGTGCCAGCAGCTTAGACCCGGAGGGTGGCTACACCTTC | CASSLDPEGGYTF
few | TRBJ1-3 | . | TRBV9 | TGTGCCAGCAGCGTCTTCGAGTCCTCTGGAAACACCATATATTTT | CASSVFESSGNTIYF
many | TRBJ1-5 | . | TRBV19 | TGTGCCAGTAGTATAACGGGTTTTGGCAATCAGCCCCAGCATTTT | CASSITGFGNQPQHF
few | TRBJ1-4 | TRBD1 | TRBV5-1 | TGCGCCAGCAGCTTGGACAGGGGGCTTGTAGGAGAAAAACTGTTTTTT | CASSLDRGLVGEKLFF
few | TRBJ1-6 | . | TRBV5-5 | TGTGCCAGCAGCCAAGACCCAGATACCTATGATTCACCCCTCCACTTT | CASSQDPDTYDSPLHF
few | TRBJ2-7 | . | TRBV6-5 | TGTGCCAGCAGTTATCCGGACCGGGGTGGCGAGCAGTACTTC | CASSYPDRGGEQYF
. | TRBJ1-2 | . | TRBV7-9 | TGTGCCAGCAGCCCAGAAGGACGGGCCTTTAACTATGGCTACACCTTC | CASSPEGRAFNYGYTF
many | TRBJ2-5 | . | TRBV10-1 | TGCGCCAGCAGTGAGTCGAATCGTGGGACCCAGTACTTC | CASSESNRGTQYF
. | TRBJ1-4 | . | TRBV20-1 | . | CSARGQGQLMKNCFF
few | TRBJ1-2 | . | TRBV5-6 | TGTGCCAGCAGCCTCGTTAGGCAGGGCTCTAACTATGGCTACACCTTC | CASSLVRQGSNYGYTF
. | TRBJ2-7 | TRBD2 | TRBV7-9 | TGTGCCAGCAGCTTAGCAGGTAGCGGGAGTAATTTC | CASSLAGSGSNF
few | TRBJ1-2 | . | TRBV12-5 | TGTGCCAGCAGTCCCCCAGCAGGGAATACTATCGGCTACACCTTC | CASSPPAGNTIGYTF
once | TRBJ2-3 | TRBD2 | TRBV9 | TGTGCCAGCAGCGGAAGACTAGCGGGGGTTCCAGATACGCAGTATTTT | CASSGRLAGVPDTQYF
. | TRBJ1-2 | . | TRBV29-1 | TGCAGCGTTGAAAGTCCCTCCACACCTCGTGGGACGCCCTATGGCTACACCTTC | CSVESPSTPRGTPYGYTF
. | TRBJ2-5 | TRBD1 | TRBV9 | TGTGCCAGCAGCGCCGGGACAGGGAGTCAAGAGACCCAGTACTTC | CASSAGTGSQETQYF
. | TRBJ1-1 | . | TRBV5-5 | TGTGCCAGCACCTCTAGGGGTGTGAACACTGAAGCTTTCTTT | CASTSRGVNTEAFF
many | TRBJ2-2 | TRBD1 | TRBV7-9 | TGTGCCAGCAGCCGTGGACAGGGTTACACCGGGGAGCTGTTTTTT | CASSRGQGYTGELFF
. | TRBJ2-5 | . | TRBV10-2 | TGCGCCAGCATGGGCTTGGGAACCCAAGAGACCCAGTACTTC | CASMGLGTQETQYF
. | TRBJ1-2 | . | TRBV9 | TGTGCCAGCAGCATCGAGGGAAGGACGGCGATAGACTATGGCTACACCTTC | CASSIEGRTAIDYGYTF